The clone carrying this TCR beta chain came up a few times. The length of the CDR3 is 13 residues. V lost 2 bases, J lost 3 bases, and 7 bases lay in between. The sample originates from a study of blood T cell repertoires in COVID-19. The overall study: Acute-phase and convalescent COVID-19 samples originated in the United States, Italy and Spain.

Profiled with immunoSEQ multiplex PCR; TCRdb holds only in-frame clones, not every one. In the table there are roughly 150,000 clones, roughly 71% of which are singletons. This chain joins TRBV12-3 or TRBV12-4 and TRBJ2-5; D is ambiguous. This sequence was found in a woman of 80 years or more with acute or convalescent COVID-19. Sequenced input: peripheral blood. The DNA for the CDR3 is TGTGCCAGCAGTTTACCACCGGAAGAGACCCAGTACTTC. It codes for CASSLPPEETQYF.